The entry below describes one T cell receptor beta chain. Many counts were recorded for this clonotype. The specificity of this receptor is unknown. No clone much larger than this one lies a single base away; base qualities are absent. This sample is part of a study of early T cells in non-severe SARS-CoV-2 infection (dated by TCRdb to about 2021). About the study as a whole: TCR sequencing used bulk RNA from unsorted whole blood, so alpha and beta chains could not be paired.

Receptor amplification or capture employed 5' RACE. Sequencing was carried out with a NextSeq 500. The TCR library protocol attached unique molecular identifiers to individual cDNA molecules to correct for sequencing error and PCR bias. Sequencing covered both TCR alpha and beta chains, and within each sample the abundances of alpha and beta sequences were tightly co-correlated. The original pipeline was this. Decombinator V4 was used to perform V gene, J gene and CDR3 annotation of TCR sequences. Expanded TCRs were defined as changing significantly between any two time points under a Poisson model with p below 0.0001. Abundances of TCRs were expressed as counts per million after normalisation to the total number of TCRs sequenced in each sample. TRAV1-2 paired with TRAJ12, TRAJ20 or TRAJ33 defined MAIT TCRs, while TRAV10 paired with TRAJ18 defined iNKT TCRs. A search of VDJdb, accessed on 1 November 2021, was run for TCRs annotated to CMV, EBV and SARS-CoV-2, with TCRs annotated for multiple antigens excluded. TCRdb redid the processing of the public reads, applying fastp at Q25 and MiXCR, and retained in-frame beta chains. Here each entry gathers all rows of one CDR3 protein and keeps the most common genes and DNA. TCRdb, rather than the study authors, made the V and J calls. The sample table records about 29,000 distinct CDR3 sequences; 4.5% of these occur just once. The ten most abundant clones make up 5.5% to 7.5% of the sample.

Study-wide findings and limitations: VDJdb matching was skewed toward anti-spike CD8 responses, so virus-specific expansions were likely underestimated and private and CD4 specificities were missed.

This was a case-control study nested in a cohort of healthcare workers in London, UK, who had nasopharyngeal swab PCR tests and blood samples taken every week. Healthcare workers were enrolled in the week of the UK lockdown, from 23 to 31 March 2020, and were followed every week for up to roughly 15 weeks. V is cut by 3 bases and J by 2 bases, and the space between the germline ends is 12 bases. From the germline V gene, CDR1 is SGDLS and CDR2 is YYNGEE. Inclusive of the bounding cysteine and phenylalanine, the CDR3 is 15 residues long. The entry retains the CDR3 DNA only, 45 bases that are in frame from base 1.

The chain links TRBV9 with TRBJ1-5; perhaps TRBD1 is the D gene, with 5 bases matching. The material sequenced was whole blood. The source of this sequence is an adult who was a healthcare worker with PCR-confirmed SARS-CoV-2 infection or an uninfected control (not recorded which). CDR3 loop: CASSAPGVGNQPQHF. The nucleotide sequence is TGTGCCAGCAGCGCCCCGGGGGTTGGCAATCAGCCCCAGCATTTT.